This TCR beta chain was observed in a study of Ad26.COV2.S vaccination and SARS-CoV-2 variants. Assay: immunoSEQ multiplex PCR; the TCRdb copy retains only in-frame clones and omits some. Of over 90,000 clones listed, less than 85% were seen once; the top ten hold 15% to 20%. Study-level results: The TCR-based breadth and depth measures might underestimate overall T cell responses. It was vaccine recipients, not placebo recipients, who had the higher spike-specific TCR breadth.

The CDR3 runs 12 residues. V shed 0 bases and J shed 6 bases, with 6 bases lying between them. Germline V gives CDR1 LGHDT, CDR2 YNNKEL (reference sequence). This clone is medium-sized within its sample. Its antigen is unknown. This TCR was sampled from a human donor who had recovered from COVID-19. The chain has TRBV3-1 (or the pseudogene TRBV3-2) and TRBJ2-7; unclear D gene. Sequencing was performed on peripheral blood, taken after recovery from COVID-19. CDR3 in amino acids: CASSQDSPEQYF. In DNA, the CDR3 is TGTGCCAGCAGCCAAGACTCCCCCGAGCAGTACTTC.